This entry lists 24 T cell receptor beta chains sequenced from one sample in a study of HIV-infected children after antiretroviral therapy interruption. Treatment defined: PENTA 11 planned treatment interruption arm or continuous ART arm. A 3' RACE protocol on RNA, with unique molecular identifiers, produced the TCR library. A single record per CDR3 protein comes from TCRdb applying MiXCR to the 3' RACE reads. The sample holds about 89,000 distinct CDR3 sequences, about 7.2% seen once. The source material was CD45RA+ CD4+ T cells from PBMCs, pooled from several time points, sampled from a donor given antiretroviral therapy, either interrupted or continuous. Subset denoted: naive CD4+ CD45RA+ CD45RO- T cells. The receptors were gathered from a pool of human donors with HIV.

This clonotype was detected ten times or more. This chain joins TRBV5-1 and TRBJ2-2; tentative D call: TRBD1 (5 bases). V was trimmed by 2 bases and J by 5 bases, leaving 10 bases between them. CDR1 SGHRS and CDR2 YFSETQ come from the germline V gene. There are 14 residues in the CDR3. The CDR3 loop is CASSFYSGTGELFF. CDR3 nucleotide sequence: TGCGCCAGCAGCTTTTATTCAGGGACCGGGGAGCTGTTTTTT.

This clonotype was found many times. This chain joins TRBV3-1 and TRBJ1-2; D gene unclear. V was clipped by 2 bases and J by 2 bases, with 12 bases between them. The CDR3 length is 15 residues. Germline CDR1 LGHDT, CDR2 YNNKEL (reference sequence). The CDR3 nucleotides read TGTGCCAGCAGCCAAACATTCACCCTCAACTATGGCTACACCTTC. Its protein product is CASSQTFTLNYGYTF.

This clonotype has ten or more counts. The rearrangement uses TRBV2 and TRBJ1-6; D gene ambiguous. With 6 bases removed from V and 10 bases from J, the gap between germline ends came to 10 bases. The germline V gene has CDR1 SNHLY and CDR2 FYNNEI. The CDR3 totals 12 residues. The CDR3 is CASRGSGSPLHF. As DNA, the CDR3 is TGTGCCAGCAGAGGAAGTGGGTCACCCCTCCACTTT.

This clonotype came up many times. As the CDR3 is not closed by the conserved phenylalanine or tryptophan, this likely results from a read error. Because the CDR3's place on the DNA is in doubt, the DNA is left out and the CDR3 is given as listed by TCRdb. The genes are TRBV7-3 and TRBJ2-3; TRBD1, the table's D call, was not compared with the DNA. The CDR3 sequence runs 14 residues, both termini included. The germline gives CDR1 SGHTA, CDR2 FQGTGA. The CDR3 reads CASSPRGWRAGGGL.

This clonotype showed up many times. V is TRBV20-1 and J is TRBJ2-1; tentatively, D is TRBD1 or TRBD2 (6 bases each). V was shortened by 3 bases and J by 6 bases, with 12 bases between the two germline ends. The CDR3 consists of 13 residues. The germline V gene encodes CDR1 DFQATT and CDR2 SNEGSKA (reference sequence). The CDR3 DNA reads TGCAGTGCTAGTTGGGGGGCGAGCAATGAGCAGTTCTTC. This translates into CSASWGASNEQFF.

This clonotype was detected a few times. CDR3 nucleotides: TGCGCCAGCAGCTTGGACCCAGGGAGGACTGAAGCTTTCTTT. Its protein product is CASSLDPGRTEAFF. The chain recombines TRBV5-1 with TRBJ1-1, with a weak D call TRBD1 (5 bases). CDR3 length equals 14 residues. Trimming shortened V by 0 bases and J by 5 bases, and 11 bases separated the two germline ends. The germline CDR1 and CDR2 sequences are SGHRS and YFSETQ.

A few counts support this clonotype. The genes are TRBV20-1 and TRBJ1-5, with D perhaps matching TRBD1 (6 bases). The germline V gene has CDR1 DFQATT and CDR2 SNEGSKA (reference sequence). There are 15 residues in the CDR3. V lost 6 bases and J 2 bases, leaving 17 bases between the germline ends. The CDR3 DNA reads as TGCAGTGCCAGGGTCGGGGGGCCGCGCAATCAGCCCCAGCATTTT. This sequence encodes CSARVGGPRNQPQHF.

This clonotype was detected many times. The chain is built from TRBV6-1 and TRBJ2-5; 11 bases map to TRBD2. The CDR3 runs 16 residues. V shed 5 bases and J 5 bases; nucleotides not matched to a gene: 10. Germline V lookup: CDR1 MNHNS, CDR2 SASEGT. CDR3 loop: CASSNKTSGKSETQYF. CDR3 DNA sequence: TGTGCCAGCAGTAACAAGACTAGCGGGAAGTCGGAGACCCAGTACTTC.

This clonotype has a count of ten or more. This chain uses TRBV20-1 with TRBJ2-7, with D possibly TRBD1 on 5 matching bases. This CDR3 has 13 residues. Trimming cost V 4 bases and J 5 bases, with 15 bases left between them. From germline, CDR1 is DFQATT and CDR2 SNEGSKA (reference sequence). The CDR3 coding sequence is TGCAGTGCTATATTGCCTCAGGGAAACGAGCAGTACTTC. The encoded protein is CSAILPQGNEQYF.

The chain employs TRBV28 and TRBJ2-1; the D is unclear. CDR3 size: 12 residues. The germline V gene has CDR1 MDHEN and CDR2 SYDVKM. Trimming took 3 bases from V and 10 from J, leaving 10 bases between them. The CDR3 is CASSFTAEEQFF. The DNA for the CDR3 is TGTGCCAGCAGTTTTACCGCGGAGGAGCAGTTCTTC.

This clonotype came up many times. V is TRBV20-1 and J is TRBJ2-7; D not resolved. This CDR3 contains 10 residues. V gave up 1 base and J gave up 4 bases, with 2 bases separating them. CDR1 is DFQATT and CDR2 is SNEGSKA in the germline V gene (reference sequence). This chain's CDR3 is CSARVYEQYF. CDR3 DNA: TGCAGTGCTAGAGTATACGAGCAGTACTTC.

This clonotype has only a few counts. This sequence joins TRBV20-1 and TRBJ1-3; TRBD1 agrees at 7 bases. The CDR3 length is 14 residues. Germline CDR1 DFQATT, CDR2 SNEGSKA (reference sequence). V was clipped by 2 bases and J by 2 bases; unmatched bases: 3. For the CDR3, the DNA is TGCAGTGCTAGACCGGGACAGACTGGAAACACCATATATTTT. Translation gives CSARPGQTGNTIYF.

This clonotype has ten or more counts. V gene TRBV2 combines with J gene TRBJ1-2; 10 nucleotides agree with TRBD1. V trimming: 10 bases; J trimming: 3 bases; junction bases outside the gene matches: 20. This CDR3 region has 18 residues. Germline assignment: CDR1 SNHLY and CDR2 FYNNEI. The CDR3: CAILPGQGTDPIDYGYTF. DNA for the CDR3: TGTGCCATCCTCCCGGGACAGGGGACGGACCCAATAGACTATGGCTACACCTTC.

This clonotype came up many times. The chain uses TRBV5-1 and TRBJ2-3; tentatively, D is TRBD1 (5 bases). This CDR3 contains 15 residues. Germline CDR1 reads SGHRS; CDR2 reads YFSETQ. V was pared by 0 bases and J by 0 bases, with 8 bases between. CDR3: CASSLGGTSTDTQYF. CDR3 bases: TGCGCCAGCAGCTTGGGGGGCACTAGCACAGATACGCAGTATTTT.

This clonotype was counted many times. The CDR3 nucleotides read TGTGCCAGCAGTTTCGCCGTGAGCAGCAATCAGCCCCAGCATTTT. This codes for CASSFAVSSNQPQHF. The V and J genes are TRBV5-8 and TRBJ1-5; D call uncertain. This CDR3 has 15 amino acids. Deletions cut 5 bases from V and 1 base from J, with 13 bases between. CDR1 SGHTS and CDR2 YDEGEE come from the germline V gene.

In this sample, this clonotype turned up a few times. The rearrangement links TRBV12-3 or TRBV12-4 to TRBJ2-7, with D unclear. This CDR3 is 13 amino acids long. Deletions cut 6 bases from V and 3 bases from J, with 12 bases between. CDR3: CASSPQVHYEQYF. The CDR3 DNA reads TGTGCCAGCAGCCCCCAGGTTCACTACGAGCAGTACTTC.

This clonotype came up many times. As DNA, the CDR3 is TGCGCCAGCAGTCGCGGGGGGGGGGGATCCCGCAATCAGCCCCAGCATTTT. Translating it yields CASSRGGGGSRNQPQHF. The chain employs TRBV23-1 and TRBJ1-5; a weak D match, TRBD1 (5 bases). TRBV23-1 is assigned to the ORF class and has an uncertain function. Trimming left V 4 bases short and J 2 bases short, with 18 bases between. The CDR3 runs to 17 residues.

This clonotype was seen repeatedly, ten times or more. The chain uses TRBV19 and TRBJ1-2; 11 bases align to TRBD1. Germline V lookup: CDR1 LNHDA, CDR2 SQIVND (reference sequence). The CDR3 extends over 14 amino acids. V shed 7 bases and J 4 bases; nucleotides not matched to a gene: 5. CDR3 amino acids: CASTRDRGIYGYTF. The CDR3 nucleotides are TGTGCCAGTACTCGGGACAGGGGGATCTATGGCTACACCTTC.

In its sample, this clonotype was seen many times. The chain carries TRBV25-1 and TRBJ2-3; D may correspond to TRBD1 or TRBD2 (5 bases each). V was cut by 8 bases and J by 4 bases, with 16 bases left in between. Germline V gene sequence: CDR1 MGHDK, CDR2 SYGVNS. The CDR3 extends over 14 amino acids. The CDR3: CASADSLGPDTQYF. CDR3 nucleotides: TGTGCCAGCGCCGACTCCCTGGGACCAGATACGCAGTATTTT.

There are many counts of this clonotype. The chain recombines TRBV7-9 with TRBJ2-5; no clear D. Trimming shortened V by 4 bases and J by 2 bases, and 11 bases separated the two germline ends. This CDR3 has 14 residues. Looked up from germline, CDR1 is SEHNR and CDR2 is FQNEAQ (reference sequence). The CDR3 region is CASSSALGQETQYF. CDR3 nucleotides: TGTGCCAGCAGCTCAGCCCTGGGGCAAGAGACCCAGTACTTC.

This clonotype was detected only a few times. The junction departs from the called germline gene at one end, perhaps through a read error. The J gene is TRBJ1-1, the V gene TRBV5-5; no definite D call. CDR1 is SGHKS, CDR2 YYEKEE, per germline (reference sequence). The CDR3 covers 13 residues. The CDR3 DNA sequence: TGTGCCAGCAGCTCGAATGCCGGGCCCCCTGCCGTCTTT. Translating it yields CASSSNAGPPAVF.

This clonotype was observed many times. This sequence joins TRBV12-3 or TRBV12-4 and TRBJ1-1; possibly TRBD1 for D (5 bases). The CDR3 totals 12 residues. Deletions cut 8 bases from V and 0 bases from J, with 7 bases between. CDR3 sequence (DNA): TGTGCCAGCGAGGACATGAACACTGAAGCTTTCTTT. Translation: CASEDMNTEAFF.

This rearrangement joins TRBV6-6 to TRBJ2-3; D gene uncertain. V was shortened by 7 bases and J by 3 bases, with 14 bases between the two germline ends. Germline V CDR1 and CDR2: MNHNY, SVGAGI (reference sequence). The CDR3 is 14 residues long. The CDR3 reads CASTGLRLTDTQYF. CDR3 bases: TGTGCCAGCACGGGCCTCCGGTTAACAGATACGCAGTATTTT.

This clonotype occurred many times. CDR3 region: CASSTSGADTQYF. For the CDR3, the DNA is TGTGCCAGTAGTACTAGCGGAGCAGATACGCAGTATTTT. The V and J genes are TRBV19 and TRBJ2-3; 7 bases line up with TRBD2. This CDR3 is 13 amino acids long. Trimming took 4 bases from V and 4 from J; bases not matched to a gene: 2. The germline V gene has CDR1 LNHDA and CDR2 SQIVND (reference sequence).